The subject of this entry is one T cell receptor (beta chain). No antigen is known for it. Qualities for individual bases were not recorded, and no much larger clone is one base off. Receptor amplification or capture employed the immunoSEQ multiplex PCR assay. The clones in this table, taken by TCRdb from immuneACCESS, are in-frame only. Not every clone is retained; where verified, under half of the shortfall comes from an unresolved V gene, and the cause of the rest is unknown. For this sample the table gives some 130,000 clones, of which less than 97% were detected only once. The ten largest clones capture more than 0.4% of the sample. The CDR3 has 15 amino acids, counting the end cysteine and phenylalanine. The sequence is cut down to CDR3 DNA, 45 bases in frame from base 1. CDR1 MNHEY and CDR2 SMNVEV are derived from the germline V gene (reference sequence). Germline trimming: 4 bases from V, 4 bases from J; junction bases outside gene matches: 8.

The source of the sample is a study of T cell changes during pregnancy in multiple sclerosis (dated by TCRdb to the late 2010s). With regard to the full study: The study examined how the T cell repertoire changed over the course of pregnancy in women with multiple sclerosis.

Sequenced material: peripheral blood, taken after pregnancy. The TCR originated in a female donor with multiple sclerosis, enrolled in a pregnancy study. The chain uses TRBV27 and TRBJ2-3; a stretch of 7 junction bases matches TRBD2. CDR3 loop: CASSWSGGGADTQYF. At the DNA level, the sequence is TGTGCCAGCAGTTGGAGCGGTGGGGGGGCAGATACGCAGTATTTT.